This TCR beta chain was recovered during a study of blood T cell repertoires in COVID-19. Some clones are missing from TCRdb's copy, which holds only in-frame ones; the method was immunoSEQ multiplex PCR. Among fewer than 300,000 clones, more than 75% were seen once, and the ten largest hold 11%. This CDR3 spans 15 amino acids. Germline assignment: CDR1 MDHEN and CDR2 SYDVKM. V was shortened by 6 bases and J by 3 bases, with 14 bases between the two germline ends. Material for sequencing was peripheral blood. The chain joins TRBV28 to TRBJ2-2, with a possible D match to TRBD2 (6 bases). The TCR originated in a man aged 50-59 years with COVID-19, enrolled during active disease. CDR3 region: CASRAGTLDTGELFF. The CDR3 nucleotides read TGTGCCAGCAGGGCCGGGACTCTAGACACCGGGGAGCTGTTTTTT.